These 17 T cell receptor beta chains were all obtained from the same sample, sequenced in a study of T cells in localized non-small cell lung cancer. Profiling relied on immunoSEQ multiplex PCR, and the TCRdb table lists in-frame clones only, not all of them. The sample includes more than 100,000 clones, roughly nine tenths seen only once; the top ten take around 1.7%. This material consisted of peripheral blood, taken before any cancer treatment. Receptors were obtained from a female donor over 55 with stage I lung adenocarcinoma.

V gene TRBV7-9 combines with J gene TRBJ2-7; D is undetermined. Trimming pared 5 bases from V and 1 base from J, leaving 12 bases between. This CDR3 is built from 14 residues. Germline CDR1 and CDR2: SEHNR and FQNEAQ (reference sequence). CDR3: CASSPPDKSYEQYF. The CDR3 coding sequence is TGTGCCAGCAGCCCACCTGACAAGTCCTACGAGCAGTACTTC.

The CDR3: CSATGGWGEAFF. CDR3 in DNA: TGCAGCGCGACAGGGGGATGGGGTGAAGCTTTCTTT. The rearrangement joins TRBV29-1 to TRBJ1-1, with 9 nucleotides matching TRBD1. Germline CDR1 SQVTM, CDR2 ANQGSEA. The V and J ends lost 7 bases and 7 bases, in that order; junction bases with no gene match: 7. The CDR3 covers 12 residues.

V usage is TRBV29-1 and J usage is TRBJ1-2, with 8 positions matching TRBD1. This CDR3 has 11 residues. Germline CDR1 is SQVTM and CDR2 is ANQGSEA. Germline trimming cut 6 bases from V and 5 bases from J; bases unmatched to any gene: 2. The DNA for the CDR3 is TGCAGCGTGTGGACAGGGTATGGCTACACCTTC. The encoded protein is CSVWTGYGYTF.

This clone was detected ten times or more. The CDR3 sequence is CASSPTRDTQYF. The CDR3 nucleotides read TGTGCCAGCAGCCCTACTAGGGATACGCAGTATTTT. V gene TRBV7-9 combines with J gene TRBJ2-3, with D maybe TRBD2 (5 bases). The CDR3 spans 12 residues. The germline V gene has CDR1 SEHNR and CDR2 FQNEAQ (reference sequence). Between the trimmed V and J ends, which lost 5 bases and 6 bases, there was a span of 9 bases. Complete variable domain (other parts from reference TRBV7-9 and TRBJ2-3): DTGVSQNPRHKITKRGQNVTFRCDPISEHNRLYWYRQTLGQGPEFLTYFQNEAQLEKSRLLSDRFSAERPKGSFSTLEIQRTEQGDSAMYLCASSPTRDTQYFGPGTRLTVL.

The chain carries TRBV27 and TRBJ1-5; TRBD1 matches 8 bases. The length of the CDR3 is 14 residues. Germline V gives CDR1 MNHEY, CDR2 SMNVEV (reference sequence). Trimming removed 0 bases from V and 5 bases from J; junction bases left unmatched: 0. CDR3 DNA: TGTGCCAGCAGTTTATCGGGACAGGATCAGCCCCAGCATTTT. It yields the protein CASSLSGQDQPQHF.

The rearrangement links TRBV7-2 to TRBJ2-1; D remains ambiguous. Trimming pared 1 base from V and 0 bases from J, leaving 7 bases between. The CDR3 runs 15 residues. Germline CDR1 SGHTA, CDR2 FQGNSA. Written as DNA, the CDR3 is TGTGCCAGCAGCTTAGTGGTGCGCTCCTACAATGAGCAGTTCTTC. This gives the protein CASSLVVRSYNEQFF.

The chain is built from TRBV5-1 and TRBJ2-1, with D unclear. Between the trimmed V and J ends, which lost 4 bases and 7 bases, there was a span of 18 bases. CDR1 is SGHRS, CDR2 YFSETQ, per germline. The CDR3 totals 15 residues. In DNA, the CDR3 is TGCGCCAGCAGCCCGCAGGTCGGCCTAGGGAATGAGCAGTTCTTC. Residues: CASSPQVGLGNEQFF.

The V gene is TRBV18, the J gene TRBJ2-7; D gene uncertain. In germline, CDR1 is KGHSH, CDR2 LQKENI. The CDR3 runs 12 residues. The V end lost 1 base, the J end lost 6 bases, and 7 bases lay between the germline ends. CDR3 region: CASSPREGEQYF. In nucleotides, the CDR3 is TGTGCCAGCTCACCACGGGAAGGCGAGCAGTACTTC.

The chain combines TRBV29-1 with TRBJ2-7; 7 positions match TRBD1. The CDR3 extends over 12 amino acids. The V gene's germline CDR1 is SQVTM and CDR2 ANQGSEA. With 4 bases clipped from V and 7 bases from J, the junction kept 7 bases outside the gene matches. The CDR3 reads CSVGQGWREQYF. The DNA for the CDR3 is TGCAGCGTTGGACAGGGTTGGAGGGAGCAGTACTTC.

J is TRBJ1-4 and V is TRBV9; no definite D call. The germline CDR1 and CDR2 sequences are SGDLS and YYNGEE. V was trimmed by 1 base and J by 0 bases, leaving 4 bases between them. The length of the CDR3 is 14 residues. The CDR3 is CASSVYPTNEKLFF. In DNA form, the CDR3 reads TGTGCCAGCAGCGTATATCCAACTAATGAAAAACTGTTTTTT.

V gene TRBV19 combines with J gene TRBJ1-1; no clear D. V was trimmed by 4 bases and J by 2 bases, leaving 8 bases between them. Germline V gene lookup returns CDR1 LNHDA and CDR2 SQIVND (reference sequence). The CDR3 loop spans 13 amino acids. The CDR3 DNA follows: TGTGCCAGTAGTACCGGGCTTAACACTGAAGCTTTCTTT. Encoded protein: CASSTGLNTEAFF.

The chain uses TRBV5-1 and TRBJ2-3; no clear D gene. Trimming stripped 4 bases from V and 2 bases from J, with 11 bases between. Germline V gives CDR1 SGHRS, CDR2 YFSETQ. This CDR3 is built from 14 residues. For the CDR3, the DNA is TGCGCCAGCAGCCAAATCAAATCCACAGATACGCAGTATTTT. This codes for CASSQIKSTDTQYF. Drawing the rest from reference TRBV5-1 and TRBJ2-3, the complete variable domain is KAGVTQTPRYLIKTRGQQVTLSCSPISGHRSVSWYQQTPGQGLQFLFEYFSETQRNKGNFPGRFSGRQFSNSRSEMNVSTLELGDSALYLCASSQIKSTDTQYFGPGTRLTVL.

The chain recombines TRBV4-1 with TRBJ2-7; TRBD1 matches at 10 bases. The CDR3 consists of 14 residues. CDR1 and CDR2 from the germline V gene are MGHRA and YSYEKL. V gave up 3 bases and J gave up 4 bases; unmatched junction bases: 3. CDR3 residues: CASSQDRGAYEQYF. In nucleotides, the CDR3 is TGCGCCAGCAGCCAGGACAGGGGGGCGTACGAGCAGTACTTC.

The genes are TRBV5-6 and TRBJ1-3, with TRBD1 identical over 7 bases. There are 13 residues in the CDR3. Germline CDR1 is SGHDT and CDR2 is YYEEEE. V lost 8 bases to trimming and J lost 4 bases; unmatched junction nucleotides: 6. CDR3 region: CASNRGSGNTIYF. CDR3 bases: TGTGCCAGTAACAGGGGTTCAGGAAACACCATATATTTT. Variable domain in full (rest from reference TRBV5-6 and TRBJ1-3): DAGVTQSPTHLIKTRGQQVTLRCSPKSGHDTVSWYQQALGQGPQFIFQYYEEEERQRGNFPDRFSGHQFPNYSSELNVNALLLGDSALYLCASNRGSGNTIYFGEGSWLTVV.

This chain joins TRBV5-1 and TRBJ2-2; D gene ambiguous. The length of the CDR3 is 14 residues. Germline V gives CDR1 SGHRS, CDR2 YFSETQ. V was cut by 7 bases and J by 0 bases, with 10 bases left in between. Here the CDR3 DNA reads TGCGCCAGCCGAGACCGTACGAACACCGGGGAGCTGTTTTTT. It is translated as CASRDRTNTGELFF.

The CDR3 DNA sequence: TGTGCCAGCAGTGAGTTCCGGGGGTTTAATGAGCAGTTCTTC. As protein: CASSEFRGFNEQFF. The V gene is TRBV6-1, the J gene TRBJ2-1, with D perhaps TRBD2 (6 bases). This CDR3 comprises 14 residues. Germline V gene lookup returns CDR1 MNHNS and CDR2 SASEGT. With 3 bases removed from V and 7 bases from J, the gap between germline ends came to 13 bases.

The J gene is TRBJ2-7, the V gene TRBV18; TRBD2 agrees at 9 bases. With 3 bases clipped from V and 2 bases from J, the junction kept 2 bases outside the gene matches. Per germline, CDR1 KGHSH and CDR2 LQKENI. There are 14 residues in the CDR3. CDR3 coding DNA: TGTGCCAGCTCACCTGGGACTAGCACCTACGAGCAGTACTTC. Translating it yields CASSPGTSTYEQYF.